The subject of this entry is one TCR beta chain. Antigen specificity is unknown. This entry belongs to a study of OX40 agonist ivuxolimab in advanced cancers. Turning to the study itself: Patients achieving partial responses numbered three: one hepatocellular carcinoma case and two cutaneous melanoma cases. Study results and caveats: Patients with a partial response at 0.1-3.0 mg/kg had among the lowest clonal expansion. CD4+ T cells averaged fewer expanded clones than CD8+ T cells.

Per germline, CDR1 SGHNT and CDR2 YYREEE (reference sequence). The CDR3 is made up of 17 amino acids. V was pared by 0 bases and J by 4 bases, with 12 bases of the junction left unmatched. The assay was immunoSEQ multiplex PCR, and TCRdb's table has in-frame clones only and misses some. This table holds some 150,000 clones, just over 90% found once. The sample was CD4+ or CD8+ T cells sorted from blood, taken in a trial of the OX40 agonist ivuxolimab. This TCR was recovered from an adult with an advanced solid tumor such as melanoma, head and neck, liver or kidney cancer. The chain combines TRBV5-4 with TRBJ2-5, with 7 nucleotides matching TRBD2. CDR3 in DNA: TGTGCCAGCAGCTTGGGGGGGGGAGGCCCCGGCATAGAGACCCAGTACTTC. Its protein product is CASSLGGGGPGIETQYF. The variable domain in full, completed from reference TRBV5-4 and TRBJ2-5, reads ETGVTQSPTHLIKTRGQQVTLRCSSQSGHNTVSWYQQALGQGPQFIFQYYREEENGRGNFPPRFSGLQFPNYSSELNVNALELDDSALYLCASSLGGGGPGIETQYFGPGTRLLVL.